The rows below give T cell receptor beta chains drawn from one sample of a study of technical replicates of blood from a handful of donors. Data came from immunoSEQ multiplex PCR; TCRdb stores just in-frame clones and leaves some out. The table lists under 85,000 clones, 93% of them singletons, with roughly 0.25% in the top ten. Sequenced: T cells isolated from PBMCs. The receptor set was obtained from a human donor in good health. Each CDR3 is given with its conserved first and last residue. D genes are given only for firm matches. Clone size is shown for a subset of rows, as once, few, many or a class of expanded clone.

-,TRBV28,TRBD1,TRBJ2-7,CATQGSPGYEQYF,TGTGCCACACAGGGGTCCCCGGGGTACGAGCAGTACTTC
-,TRBV5-1,-,TRBJ1-1,CASSLGTGGTEAFF,TGCGCCAGCAGCCTAGGGACCGGGGGGACTGAAGCTTTCTTT
-,TRBV5-8,-,TRBJ2-5,CASSYRLQETQYF,TGTGCCAGCAGCTACAGATTACAAGAGACCCAGTACTTC
-,TRBV4-2,-,TRBJ1-1,CASTVLGSTEAFF,TGTGCCAGCACCGTTCTCGGGAGCACTGAAGCTTTCTTT
-,TRBV7-9,TRBD1,TRBJ2-3,CASSLGGTGRDTQYF,TGTGCCAGCAGCTTAGGCGGGACAGGGCGGGATACGCAGTATTTT
-,TRBV19,-,TRBJ1-5,CASSPQGAMNQPQHF,TGTGCCAGTAGTCCTCAAGGGGCAATGAATCAGCCCCAGCATTTT
-,TRBV4-1,TRBD1,TRBJ2-1,CASSQPLRDRSHNEQFF,TGCGCCAGCAGCCAACCCCTCCGGGACAGGAGCCACAATGAGCAGTTCTTC
-,TRBV7-6,TRBD1,TRBJ2-7,CASSQTGTGEYEQYF,TGTGCCAGCAGCCAAACCGGGACAGGGGAGTACGAGCAGTACTTC
once,TRBV19,-,TRBJ2-7,CASSMVSGPFAEQYF,TGTGCCAGTAGTATGGTCTCAGGGCCTTTCGCCGAGCAGTACTTC
-,TRBV5-1,-,TRBJ2-1,CASSLAGEIEYNEQFF,TGCGCCAGCAGCTTGGCCGGGGAGATTGAGTACAATGAGCAGTTCTTC
-,TRBV19,-,TRBJ2-5,CASRPEGYQETQYF,TGTGCCAGTAGGCCAGAGGGATACCAAGAGACCCAGTACTTC
-,TRBV29-1,TRBD2,TRBJ2-7,CSVGLANEQYF,TGCAGCGTTGGACTAGCAAACGAGCAGTACTTC
-,TRBV13,TRBD1,TRBJ2-1,CASSPGGRNEQFF,TGTGCCAGCAGCCCAGGGGGCCGGAATGAGCAGTTCTTC
-,TRBV20-1,-,TRBJ1-2,CSATGQYGYTF,TGCAGTGCAACTGGACAGTATGGCTACACCTTC
-,TRBV7-3,TRBD1,TRBJ1-1,CASSLGGEAGGKNTEAFF,TGTGCCAGCAGCTTAGGGGGAGAGGCAGGGGGTAAGAACACTGAAGCTTTCTTT
-,TRBV27,-,TRBJ1-6,CASSFKLGQYASPLHF,TGTGCCAGCAGTTTCAAACTCGGACAGTACGCTTCACCCCTCCACTTT
-,TRBV4-1,-,TRBJ1-1,CASSQDSNRVPEAFF,TGCGCCAGCAGCCAAGATTCAAACAGGGTGCCTGAAGCTTTCTTT
-,TRBV4-2,TRBD2,TRBJ2-3,CASSQEQAGGPEDTQYF,TGTGCCAGCAGCCAAGAGCAAGCGGGAGGGCCGGAAGATACGCAGTATTTT
-,TRBV7-8,TRBD1,TRBJ2-7,CASSLAGGPGQGHALYEQYF,TGTGCCAGCAGCTTAGCAGGGGGACCGGGACAGGGGCATGCACTTTACGAGCAGTACTTC
-,TRBV11-3,-,TRBJ2-7,CASSLGPNTYEQYF,TGTGCCAGCAGCTTAGGGCCCAACACCTACGAGCAGTACTTC
once,TRBV28,-,TRBJ2-6,CASIGGSSGANVLTF,TGTGCCAGTATTGGAGGGAGCTCTGGGGCCAACGTCCTGACTTTC
-,TRBV2,TRBD2,TRBJ2-7,CASKASGRYWQYF,TGTGCCAGCAAGGCTAGCGGGAGATATTGGCAGTACTTC
-,TRBV5-1,-,TRBJ2-2,CASSFYPRGNTGELFF,TGCGCCAGCAGCTTTTATCCCAGGGGGAACACCGGGGAGCTGTTTTTT
-,TRBV11-2,TRBD2,TRBJ2-1,CASSPQGGRAKNEQFF,TGTGCCAGCAGCCCCCAGGGCGGGAGGGCCAAGAATGAGCAGTTCTTC
-,TRBV18,TRBD1,TRBJ1-2,CASSPQSGGPLGFGYTF,TGTGCCAGCTCACCACAGTCAGGGGGCCCCCTCGGATTCGGCTACACCTTC
-,TRBV28,TRBD2,TRBJ2-1,CASSLRAGGQFF,TGTGCCAGCAGTTTACGCGCGGGAGGGCAGTTCTTC
-,TRBV4-1,TRBD1,TRBJ1-1,CASSQDLFGQGITEAFF,TGCGCCAGCAGCCAAGATCTTTTCGGACAGGGTATCACTGAAGCTTTCTTT
-,TRBV5-1,-,TRBJ2-3,CASSFRGRENTDTQYF,TGCGCCAGCAGCTTTAGAGGGCGAGAGAACACAGATACGCAGTATTTT
once,TRBV11-2,TRBD2,TRBJ2-7,CASSLGSSGGYEQYF,TGTGCCAGCAGCTTAGGTTCGAGCGGGGGCTACGAGCAGTACTTC
-,TRBV11-3,-,TRBJ2-2,CASSLRETGELFF,TGTGCCAGCAGCTTAAGGGAGACCGGGGAGCTGTTTTTT
-,TRBV4-1,TRBD2,TRBJ2-1,CASSQGLAGENEQFF,TGCGCCAGCAGCCAAGGACTAGCGGGGGAAAATGAGCAGTTCTTC
-,TRBV7-9,TRBD1,TRBJ1-5,CASGLDRENQPQHF,TGTGCCAGCGGCCTGGACAGGGAGAATCAGCCCCAGCATTTT
-,TRBV11-3,-,TRBJ2-7,CASSLGWAQFRGFTYEQYF,TGTGCCAGCAGCTTAGGGTGGGCCCAATTCAGGGGCTTCACCTACGAGCAGTACTTC
-,TRBV4-1,-,TRBJ2-5,CASAARGQETQYF,TGCGCCAGCGCGGCCAGGGGTCAAGAGACCCAGTACTTC
-,TRBV14,-,TRBJ2-7,CASSFRYEQYF,TGTGCCAGCAGCTTTCGGTACGAGCAGTACTTC
-,TRBV9,TRBD2,TRBJ2-1,CASSDGTSGYNEQFF,TGTGCCAGCAGCGATGGGACTAGCGGCTACAATGAGCAGTTCTTC
-,TRBV7-9,TRBD2,TRBJ2-1,CASSSRLAGEKQFF,TGTGCCAGCAGCTCGCGACTAGCGGGAGAGAAGCAGTTCTTC
once,TRBV9,-,TRBJ2-3,CASSTGQGGSTDTQYF,TGTGCCAGCAGCACAGGACAGGGAGGGAGCACAGATACGCAGTATTTT
-,TRBV5-5,-,TRBJ2-7,CASSLADSLYEQYF,TGTGCCAGCAGCTTGGCAGATTCCTTATACGAGCAGTACTTC
once,TRBV28,-,TRBJ2-1,CASSSGDVSYNEQFF,TGTGCCAGCAGTTCCGGGGATGTTTCCTACAATGAGCAGTTCTTC